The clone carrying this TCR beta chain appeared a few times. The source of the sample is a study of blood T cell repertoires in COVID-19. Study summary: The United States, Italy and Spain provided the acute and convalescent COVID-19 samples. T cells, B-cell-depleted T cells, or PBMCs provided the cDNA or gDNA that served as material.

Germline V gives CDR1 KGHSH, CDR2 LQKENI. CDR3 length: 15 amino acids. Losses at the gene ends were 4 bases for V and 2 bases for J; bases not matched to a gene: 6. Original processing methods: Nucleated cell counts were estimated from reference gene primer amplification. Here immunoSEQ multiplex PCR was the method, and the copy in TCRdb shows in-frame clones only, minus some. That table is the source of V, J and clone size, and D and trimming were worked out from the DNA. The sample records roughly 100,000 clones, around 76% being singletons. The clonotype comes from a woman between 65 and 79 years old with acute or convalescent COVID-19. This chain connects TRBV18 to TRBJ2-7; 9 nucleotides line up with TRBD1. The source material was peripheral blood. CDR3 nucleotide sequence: TGTGCCAGCTCACAGGGGACAGGGAAAGCCTACGAGCAGTACTTC. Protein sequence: CASSQGTGKAYEQYF.